There are a few counts of the clone carrying this TCR beta chain. This entry comes from a study of blood T cells in healthy people across ages. The authors ran a second PCR of about 7 to 12 cycles using a sample-barcoded 5' primer and a J-beta primer mix. A single record per CDR3 protein comes from TCRdb applying MiXCR to the 5' RACE reads. The sample has some 1.4 million distinct CDR3 sequences; 42% are singletons. The CDR3 sequence is 14 residues long. V trimming: 5 bases; J trimming: 4 bases; junction bases outside the gene matches: 5. The germline gives CDR1 SGDLS, CDR2 YYNGEE. Specimen: blood. The receptor was derived from a woman younger than 30 in good health. The chain combines TRBV9 with TRBJ1-2; TRBD1 matches 10 bases. CDR3 bases: TGTGCCAGCAGAGACAGGGGGCCAGTCTATGGCTACACCTTC. It specifies CASRDRGPVYGYTF. Using reference TRBV9 and TRBJ1-2 for the parts outside the CDR3, the full variable domain is DSGVTQTPKHLITATGQRVTLRCSPRSGDLSVYWYQQSLDQGLQFLIQYYNGEERAKGNILERFSAQQFPDLHSELNLSSLELGDSALYFCASRDRGPVYGYTFGSGTRLTVV.